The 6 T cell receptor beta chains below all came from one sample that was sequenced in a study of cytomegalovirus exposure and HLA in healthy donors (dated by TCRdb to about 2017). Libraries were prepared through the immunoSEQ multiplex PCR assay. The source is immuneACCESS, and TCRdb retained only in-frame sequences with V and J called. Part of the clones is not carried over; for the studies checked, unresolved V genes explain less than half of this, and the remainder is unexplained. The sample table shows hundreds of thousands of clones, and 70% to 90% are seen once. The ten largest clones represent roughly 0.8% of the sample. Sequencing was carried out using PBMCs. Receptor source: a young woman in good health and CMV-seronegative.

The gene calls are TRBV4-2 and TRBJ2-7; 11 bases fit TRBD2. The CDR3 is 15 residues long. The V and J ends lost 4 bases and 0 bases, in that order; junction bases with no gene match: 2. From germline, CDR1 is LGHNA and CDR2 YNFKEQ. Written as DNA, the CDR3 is TGTGCCAGCAGCCCGACTAGCGGGAACTCCTACGAGCAGTACTTC. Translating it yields CASSPTSGNSYEQYF.

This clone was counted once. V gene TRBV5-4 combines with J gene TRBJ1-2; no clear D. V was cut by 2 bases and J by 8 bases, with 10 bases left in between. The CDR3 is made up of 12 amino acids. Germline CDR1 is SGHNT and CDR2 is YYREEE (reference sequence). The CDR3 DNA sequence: TGTGCCAGCAGCTTCCCCAGCGGAGGCTACACCTTC. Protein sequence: CASSFPSGGYTF.

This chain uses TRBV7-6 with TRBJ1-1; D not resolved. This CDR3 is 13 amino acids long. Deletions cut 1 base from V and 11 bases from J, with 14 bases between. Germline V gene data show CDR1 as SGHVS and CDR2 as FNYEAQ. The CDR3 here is CASSLGGRTAAFF. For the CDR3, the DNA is TGTGCCAGCAGCTTAGGAGGGCGTACGGCCGCTTTCTTT.

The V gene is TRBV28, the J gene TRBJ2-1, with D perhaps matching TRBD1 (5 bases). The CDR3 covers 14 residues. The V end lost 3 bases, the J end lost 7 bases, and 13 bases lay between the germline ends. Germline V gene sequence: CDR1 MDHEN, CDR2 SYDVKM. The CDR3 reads CASSFQGVINEQFF. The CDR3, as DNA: TGTGCCAGCAGTTTCCAGGGTGTTATAAATGAGCAGTTCTTC.

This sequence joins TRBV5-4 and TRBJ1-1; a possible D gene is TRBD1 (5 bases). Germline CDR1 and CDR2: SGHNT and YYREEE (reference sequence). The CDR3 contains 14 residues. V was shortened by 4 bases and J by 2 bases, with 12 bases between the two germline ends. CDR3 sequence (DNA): TGTGCCAGCAGCCAAAAAAGGGGAAACACTGAAGCTTTCTTT. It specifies CASSQKRGNTEAFF.

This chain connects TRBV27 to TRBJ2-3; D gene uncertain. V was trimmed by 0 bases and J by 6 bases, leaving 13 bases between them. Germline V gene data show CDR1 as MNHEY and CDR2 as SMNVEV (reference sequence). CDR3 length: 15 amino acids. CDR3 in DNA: TGTGCCAGCAGTTTATCGCGAGCTCTCGGGGATACGCAGTATTTT. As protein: CASSLSRALGDTQYF.